This T cell receptor (beta chain) was identified during a study of CD8 T cells in Susac syndrome. RNA totalling roughly 0.5 to 1 ug underwent reverse transcription with random hexamers. immunoSEQ multiplex PCR amplified TCR beta CDR3 across 54 Vbeta, 13 Jbeta. TCRdb passed the immunoSEQ multiplex PCR reads through MiXCR, listing each CDR3 protein once. The sample shows approximately 100,000 distinct CDR3 sequences, about 95% of them seen only once. V was cut by 4 bases and J by 1 base, with 8 bases left in between. Germline CDR1 is SQVTM and CDR2 is ANQGSEA. CDR3 size: 13 residues. The study sequenced TCR beta in blood CD8+ and CD4+ T cells. FACS was used to enrich TEMRA cells, whereas the CD8+ and CD4+ T cells were obtained by negative isolation.

The source of this sequence is a human donor in good health. V usage is TRBV29-1 and J usage is TRBJ1-5; D might be TRBD1 (6 bases). The sequenced sample was CD4+ T cells from PBMCs. CDR3 sequence (DNA): TGCAGCGTTGGGGGGGCAAGCAATCAGCCCCAGCATTTT. This codes for CSVGGASNQPQHF.